These T cell receptor beta chains were read from a single sample in a study of CD8 T cells in ankylosing spondylitis. TCRdb recomputed calls from the 5' RACE reads with MiXCR, one row per CDR3 protein. The sample lists some 7,000 distinct CDR3 sequences; around 2.8% were seen once. Material for sequencing was blood, either unsorted or a sorted T cell fraction (not recorded which). The receptor source for this set is a female donor with ankylosing spondylitis or in good health (not recorded which). The CDR3 runs from the conserved cysteine through the conserved F or W. The order of the fields is V gene, clone size, CDR3 length, D gene, J gene, CDR3 DNA, CDR3 protein. D genes are given only for firm matches. The size field is filled for only some rows; it gives once, few, many or a size class.

TRBV29-1	many	16	TRBD1	TRBJ2-7	TGCACCGCGTTTCCGGTGGACCGGGACAGGGGGGGCGAGCAGTACTTC	CTAFPVDRDRGGEQYF
TRBV9	many	15	-	TRBJ1-2	TGTGCCAGCAGCGTAGCCTCCCGAAGGGTCGATGGCTACACCTTC	CASSVASRRVDGYTF
TRBV9	many	13	-	TRBJ2-3	TGTGCCAGCAGCACGCCCCGGGCAGATACGCAGTATTTT	CASSTPRADTQYF
TRBV9	many	17	TRBD2	TRBJ2-7	TGTGCCAGCAGCGTAGGCGACCTAGCGGGAGGGCACTACGAGCAGTACTTC	CASSVGDLAGGHYEQYF
TRBV9	many	13	-	TRBJ2-1	TGTGCCAGCAGCCGGGCCGGGAACAATGAGCAGTTCTTC	CASSRAGNNEQFF
TRBV9	many	13	-	TRBJ2-7	TGTGCCAGCAGCGTTGGAGGGGAGGACGAGCAGTACTTC	CASSVGGEDEQYF
TRBV9	many	15	TRBD1	TRBJ2-3	TGTGCCAGCAGCCCGGGACAGGGCAACACAGATACGCAGTATTTT	CASSPGQGNTDTQYF
TRBV9	many	14	-	TRBJ1-3	TGTGCCAGCAGCAGGGATGAGCTTGGAAACACCATATATTTT	CASSRDELGNTIYF
TRBV9	many	15	-	TRBJ2-2	TGTGCCAGCAGCGCCGGGACCTTCTTAACCGGGGAGCTGTTTTTT	CASSAGTFLTGELFF
TRBV9	many	18	TRBD2	TRBJ2-2	TGTGCCAGCAGCGTAGCGGCTAGCGGGGATGGGAACACCGGGGAGCTGTTTTTT	CASSVAASGDGNTGELFF
TRBV9	many	15	-	TRBJ2-1	TGTGCCAGCACCATGGGGGGAGCGCAGAACAATGAGCAGTTCTTC	CASTMGGAQNNEQFF
TRBV9	many	15	TRBD1	TRBJ1-2	TGTGCCAGCAGCTCTAACAGGGGGGACGACTATGGCTACACCTTC	CASSSNRGDDYGYTF
TRBV9	many	13	-	TRBJ2-5	TGTGCCAGCCGGGGGAATAACCAAGAGACCCAGTACTTC	CASRGNNQETQYF
TRBV9	many	15	-	TRBJ2-1	TGTGCCAGCAGCGTAGCCCCAGTCTCCTACAATGAGCAGTTCTTC	CASSVAPVSYNEQFF
TRBV9	many	14	-	TRBJ2-5	TGTGCCAGCAGCCCCATCGGGATGGGAGAGACCCAGTACTTC	CASSPIGMGETQYF
TRBV9	many	13	TRBD1	TRBJ2-7	TGTGCCAGCAGCGTAGGGGACAGTAACGAGCAGTACTTC	CASSVGDSNEQYF
TRBV9	medium-sized	13	TRBD1	TRBJ1-2	TGTGCCAGCAGTGGGACAGAAAACTATGGCTACACCTTC	CASSGTENYGYTF
TRBV20-1	many	14	TRBD2	TRBJ2-3	TGCAGTGCTGGCGGGAGCACAGGCACAGATACGCAGTATTTT	CSAGGSTGTDTQYF
TRBV9	-	17	TRBD2	TRBJ2-1	TGTGCCAGCAGCGTAGAGGGACTATCCTACGGGTACAATGAGCAGTTCTTC	CASSVEGLSYGYNEQFF
TRBV9	-	17	-	TRBJ2-1	TGTGCCAGCAGCCCCCTCCCGCCTGAGGGGGTATTGGGTGAGCAGTTCTTC	CASSPLPPEGVLGEQFF
TRBV9	medium-sized	13	-	TRBJ2-7	TGTGCCAGCAGCGTAGGGACTTCCTACGAGCAGTACTTC	CASSVGTSYEQYF
TRBV9	many	15	TRBD2	TRBJ2-7	TGTGCCAGCAGCGTAGCTAGCGGGAGGACCTACGAGCAGTACTTC	CASSVASGRTYEQYF
TRBV9	many	14	-	TRBJ2-2	TGTGCCAGCAGCGCCACAGGGACCACCGGGGAGCTGTTTTTT	CASSATGTTGELFF
TRBV9	many	12	-	TRBJ2-7	TGTGCCAGCAGCGCCAACTCTTACGAGCAGTACTTC	CASSANSYEQYF